What follows are 15 T cell receptor beta chains derived from one specimen sequenced in a study of T cell responses to AZD1222 COVID-19 vaccine. TCRdb keeps only in-frame clones here, not all; method: immunoSEQ multiplex PCR. This sample has about 140,000 clones, with roughly 88% found just once. The sequenced sample was peripheral blood, obtained on day 0 of AZD1222 vaccination. The receptors were gathered from an adult in good health.

This chain links TRBV7-9 with TRBJ1-1; a weak D match, TRBD1 (5 bases). The V end was cut by 4 bases, the J end by 4 bases, with 10 bases between. From germline, CDR1 is SEHNR and CDR2 FQNEAQ (reference sequence). This CDR3 is 13 amino acids long. DNA of the CDR3: TGTGCCAGCAGCTCTCCAGGGAGCACTGAAGCTTTCTTT. Translated, it gives CASSSPGSTEAFF.

This rearrangement joins TRBV2 to TRBJ1-5; TRBD1 is a possible D gene (5 bases). Trimming stripped 0 bases from V and 2 bases from J, with 11 bases between. This CDR3 comprises 16 residues. Germline assignment: CDR1 SNHLY and CDR2 FYNNEI. The CDR3 DNA reads as TGTGCCAGCAGTGAAGCGCTCGGGGCGGGCAATCAGCCCCAGCATTTT. It encodes CASSEALGAGNQPQHF.

J is TRBJ2-3 and V is TRBV28; 7 bases line up with TRBD1. The V and J ends lost 5 bases and 8 bases, in that order; junction bases with no gene match: 13. Germline V gives CDR1 MDHEN, CDR2 SYDVKM. CDR3 size: 15 residues. CDR3 sequence: CASSTSGTVSGTQYF. The CDR3 DNA reads as TGTGCCAGCAGTACCTCCGGGACAGTGTCAGGTACGCAGTATTTT. Full variable domain (remainder filled in from reference TRBV28 and TRBJ2-3): DVKVTQSSRYLVKRTGEKVFLECVQDMDHENMFWYRQDPGLGLRLIYFSYDVKMKEKGDIPEGYSVSREKKERFSLILESASTNQTSMYLCASSTSGTVSGTQYFGPGTRLTVL.

The chain couples TRBV7-2 to TRBJ1-6; TRBD1 might be the D (5 bases). CDR3 length: 15 amino acids. Germline V gene lookup returns CDR1 SGHTA and CDR2 FQGNSA. The V end was cut by 5 bases, the J end by 7 bases, with 15 bases between. The CDR3 DNA sequence: TGTGCCAGCAGCGATCTTGGCAGGGCAAATTCACCCCTCCACTTT. Encoded protein: CASSDLGRANSPLHF.

The gene calls are TRBV7-2 and TRBJ1-3; D gene ambiguous. CDR3 size: 16 residues. Trimming took off 0 bases at V and 0 bases at J, with 9 bases between the two ends. Germline V lookup: CDR1 SGHTA, CDR2 FQGNSA. The CDR3 is CASSLAGRYSGNTIYF. Here the CDR3 DNA reads TGTGCCAGCAGCTTAGCTGGGAGATACTCTGGAAACACCATATATTTT.

V gene TRBV7-8 combines with J gene TRBJ1-5; 11 bases agree with TRBD1. From germline, CDR1 is SGHVS and CDR2 FQNEAQ. The CDR3 runs 16 residues. Trimming removed 5 bases from V and 2 bases from J; junction bases left unmatched: 5. DNA of the CDR3: TGTGCCAGCAGCCAGGGACAGGGGGTCCGCAATCAGCCCCAGCATTTT. Protein product: CASSQGQGVRNQPQHF.

This chain joins TRBV7-2 and TRBJ2-7; 15 bases are shared with TRBD2. V trimming: 2 bases; J trimming: 2 bases; junction bases outside the gene matches: 7. Germline V lookup: CDR1 SGHTA, CDR2 FQGNSA. The CDR3 runs to 18 residues. The CDR3 is CASSLRGLAGGKTYEQYF. The CDR3 bases are TGTGCCAGCAGCTTAAGGGGACTAGCGGGAGGAAAGACCTACGAGCAGTACTTC.

The rearrangement joins TRBV10-1 to TRBJ1-5, with 9 bases aligning to TRBD1. The ends lost 7 bases at V and 1 base at J; junction bases unmatched: 8. CDR3 length equals 16 residues. Germline V gene data show CDR1 as WNHNN and CDR2 as SYGVQD (reference sequence). The CDR3 bases are TGCGCCAGCATTTTGACAGGGGGAGGCAGCAATCAGCCCCAGCATTTT. Translating gives CASILTGGGSNQPQHF.

This chain links TRBV11-3 with TRBJ1-1; D is uncertain. The V gene's germline CDR1 is SGHNT and CDR2 YENEEA. This CDR3 region has 13 residues. V was shortened by 5 bases and J by 1 base, with 8 bases between the two germline ends. CDR3 protein: CASSPRSNTEAFF. For the CDR3, the DNA is TGTGCCAGCAGCCCACGGTCGAACACTGAAGCTTTCTTT.

The chain has TRBV3-1 (or the pseudogene TRBV3-2) and TRBJ1-1, with a possible D match to TRBD1 (5 bases). Germline V gives CDR1 LGHDT, CDR2 YNNKEL (reference sequence). V lost 0 bases to trimming and J lost 10 bases, with 15 bases between them. The length of the CDR3 is 14 residues. CDR3 amino acids: CASSQEFPGPVAFF. The DNA for the CDR3 is TGTGCCAGCAGCCAAGAATTTCCGGGGCCAGTAGCTTTCTTT.

This clone was seen once. The V and J genes are TRBV4-1 and TRBJ2-1; D is possibly TRBD1 (5 bases). Germline lookup yields CDR1 MGHRA and CDR2 YSYEKL. The V and J ends lost 5 bases and 4 bases respectively, with 9 bases between them. The CDR3 is 13 amino acids. The CDR3 sequence is CASSIDRYNEQFF. Written as DNA, the CDR3 is TGCGCCAGCAGCATCGACAGATACAATGAGCAGTTCTTC.

The V gene is TRBV7-6, the J gene TRBJ1-3; 8 bases are shared with TRBD1. The junction had 6 bases not matched to a gene; V was cut back by 1 base and J by 1 base. CDR3 length: 17 residues. Germline V gene sequence: CDR1 SGHVS, CDR2 FNYEAQ. The CDR3, as DNA: TGTGCCAGCAGCTTAGGGACAGGGTTCGGGTCTGGAAACACCATATATTTT. Its translation: CASSLGTGFGSGNTIYF.

The chain carries TRBV28 and TRBJ1-2; 10 nucleotides align to TRBD1. The CDR3 has 15 residues. Germline V lookup: CDR1 MDHEN, CDR2 SYDVKM. The junction had 6 bases not matched to a gene; V was cut back by 4 bases and J by 4 bases. CDR3 in DNA: TGTGCCAGCAGTTCCTCCGGGACAGGGGCCTATGGCTACACCTTC. Translating gives CASSSSGTGAYGYTF.

The chain is built from TRBV5-1 and TRBJ2-3, with D perhaps TRBD1 (6 bases). This CDR3 is 14 amino acids long. The V end was cut by 0 bases, the J end by 4 bases, with 9 bases between. Germline CDR1 reads SGHRS; CDR2 reads YFSETQ. The CDR3 here is CASSLGQEADTQYF. Written as DNA, the CDR3 is TGCGCCAGCAGCTTGGGACAGGAGGCAGATACGCAGTATTTT.

The DNA for the CDR3 is TGCGCCAGCAGCCAAGTAGTAGGAGGATACAGTAACTATGGCTACACCTTC. As protein: CASSQVVGGYSNYGYTF. The chain uses TRBV4-3 and TRBJ1-2; D gene unclear. Germline loops: CDR1 LGHNA, CDR2 YSLEER. The CDR3 consists of 17 residues. V shed 1 base and J shed 1 base, with 16 bases lying between them.